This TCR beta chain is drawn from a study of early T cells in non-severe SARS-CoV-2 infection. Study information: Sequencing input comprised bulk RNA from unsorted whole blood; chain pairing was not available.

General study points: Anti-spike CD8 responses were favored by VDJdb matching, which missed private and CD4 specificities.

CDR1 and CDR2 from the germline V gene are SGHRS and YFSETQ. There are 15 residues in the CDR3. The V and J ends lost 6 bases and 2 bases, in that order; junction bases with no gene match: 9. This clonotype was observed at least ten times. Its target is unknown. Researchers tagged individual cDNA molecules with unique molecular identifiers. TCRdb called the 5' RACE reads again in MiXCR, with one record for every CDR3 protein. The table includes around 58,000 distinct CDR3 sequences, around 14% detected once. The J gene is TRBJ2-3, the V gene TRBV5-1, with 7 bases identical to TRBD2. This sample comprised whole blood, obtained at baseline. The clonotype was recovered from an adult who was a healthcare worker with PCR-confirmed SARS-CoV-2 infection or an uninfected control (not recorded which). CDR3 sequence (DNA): TGCGCCAGCAAGCGGGGCGGGGGAGACACAGATACGCAGTATTTT. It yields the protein CASKRGGGDTDTQYF.